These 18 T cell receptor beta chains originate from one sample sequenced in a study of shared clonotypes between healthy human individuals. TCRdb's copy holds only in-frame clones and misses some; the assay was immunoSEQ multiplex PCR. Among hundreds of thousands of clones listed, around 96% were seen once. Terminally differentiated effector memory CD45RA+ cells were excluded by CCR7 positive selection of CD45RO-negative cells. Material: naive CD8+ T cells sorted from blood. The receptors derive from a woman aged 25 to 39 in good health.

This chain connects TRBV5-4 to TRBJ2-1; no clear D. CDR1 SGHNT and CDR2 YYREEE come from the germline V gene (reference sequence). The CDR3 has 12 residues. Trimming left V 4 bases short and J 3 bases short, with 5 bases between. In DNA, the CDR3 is TGTGCCAGCAGCGCCGACTACAATGAGCAGTTCTTC. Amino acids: CASSADYNEQFF.

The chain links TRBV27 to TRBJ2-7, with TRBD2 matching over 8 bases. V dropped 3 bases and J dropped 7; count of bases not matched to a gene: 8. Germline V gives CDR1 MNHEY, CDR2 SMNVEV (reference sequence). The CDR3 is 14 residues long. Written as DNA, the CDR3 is TGTGCCAGCAGTTTCGGGGGGGCCCTTAGGGAGCAGTACTTC. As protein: CASSFGGALREQYF.

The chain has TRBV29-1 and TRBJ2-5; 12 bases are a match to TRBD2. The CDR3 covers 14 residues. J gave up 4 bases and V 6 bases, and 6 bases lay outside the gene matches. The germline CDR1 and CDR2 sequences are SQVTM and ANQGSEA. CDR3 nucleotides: TGCAGCGTAAAGACTAGCGGGAGCCGAGAGACCCAGTACTTC. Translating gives CSVKTSGSRETQYF.

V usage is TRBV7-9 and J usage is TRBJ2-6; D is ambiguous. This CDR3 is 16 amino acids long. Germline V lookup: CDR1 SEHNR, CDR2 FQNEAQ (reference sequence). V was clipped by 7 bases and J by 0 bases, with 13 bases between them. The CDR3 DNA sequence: TGTGCCAGCACCCCCTACACCGTCTCTGGGGCCAACGTCCTGACTTTC. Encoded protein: CASTPYTVSGANVLTF.

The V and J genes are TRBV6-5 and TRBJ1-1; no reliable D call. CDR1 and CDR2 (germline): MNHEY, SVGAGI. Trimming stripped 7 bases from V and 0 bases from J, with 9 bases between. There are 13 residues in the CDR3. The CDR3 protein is CASTAALNTEAFF. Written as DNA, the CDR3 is TGTGCCAGCACGGCGGCCTTGAACACTGAAGCTTTCTTT.

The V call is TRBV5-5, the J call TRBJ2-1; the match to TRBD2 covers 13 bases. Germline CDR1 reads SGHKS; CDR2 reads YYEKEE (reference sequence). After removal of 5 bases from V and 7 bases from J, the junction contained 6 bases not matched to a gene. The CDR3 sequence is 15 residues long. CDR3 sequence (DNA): TGTGCCAGCAGACCCGGACTAGCGGGAGTTAATGAGCAGTTCTTC. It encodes CASRPGLAGVNEQFF.

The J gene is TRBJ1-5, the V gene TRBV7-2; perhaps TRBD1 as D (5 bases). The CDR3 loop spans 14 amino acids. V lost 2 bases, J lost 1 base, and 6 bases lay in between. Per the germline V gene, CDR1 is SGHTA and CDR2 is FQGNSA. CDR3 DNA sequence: TGTGCCAGCAGCTTATGGGGGAGCAATCAGCCCCAGCATTTT. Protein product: CASSLWGSNQPQHF.

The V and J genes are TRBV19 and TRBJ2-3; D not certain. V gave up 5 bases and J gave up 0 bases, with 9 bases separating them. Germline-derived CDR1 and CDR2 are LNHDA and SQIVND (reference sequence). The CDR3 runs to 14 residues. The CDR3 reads CASSDGWSTDTQYF. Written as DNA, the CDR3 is TGTGCCAGTAGTGACGGGTGGAGCACAGATACGCAGTATTTT.

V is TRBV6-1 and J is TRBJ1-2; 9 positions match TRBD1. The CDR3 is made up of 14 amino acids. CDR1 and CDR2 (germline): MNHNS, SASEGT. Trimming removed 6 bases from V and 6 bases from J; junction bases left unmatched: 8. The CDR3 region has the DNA TGTGCCAGCAGCCCGTCCCGGGACAGGGATGGCTACACCTTC. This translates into CASSPSRDRDGYTF.

The chain's CDR3 is CASSVSGSSYNEQFF. The CDR3, as DNA: TGTGCCAGCAGTGTTAGCGGGAGCTCCTACAATGAGCAGTTCTTC. This chain uses TRBV6-5 with TRBJ2-1; 9 bases are a match to TRBD2. In germline, CDR1 is MNHEY, CDR2 SVGAGI. This CDR3 spans 15 amino acids. V trimming: 5 bases; J trimming: 0 bases; junction bases outside the gene matches: 2.

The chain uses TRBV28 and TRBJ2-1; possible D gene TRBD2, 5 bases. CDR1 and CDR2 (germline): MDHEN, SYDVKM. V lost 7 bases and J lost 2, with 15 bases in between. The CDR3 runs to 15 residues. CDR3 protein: CASTSLLEAYNEQFF. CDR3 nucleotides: TGTGCCAGCACGTCTCTCCTGGAGGCCTACAATGAGCAGTTCTTC.

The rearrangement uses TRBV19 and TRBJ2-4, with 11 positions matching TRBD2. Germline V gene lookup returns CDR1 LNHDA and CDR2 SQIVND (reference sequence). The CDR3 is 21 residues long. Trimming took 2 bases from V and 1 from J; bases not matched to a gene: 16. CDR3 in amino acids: CASSIRGRTLAGEMAKNIQYF. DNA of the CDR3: TGTGCCAGTAGTATACGGGGCCGAACACTAGCGGGAGAAATGGCCAAAAACATTCAGTACTTC.

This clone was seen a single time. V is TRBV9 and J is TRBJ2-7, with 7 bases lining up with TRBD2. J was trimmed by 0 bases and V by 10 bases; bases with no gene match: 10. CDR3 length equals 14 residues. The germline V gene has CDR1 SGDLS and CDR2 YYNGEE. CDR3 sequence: CAGPGGSSSYEQYF. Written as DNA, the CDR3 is TGTGCCGGGCCGGGCGGGAGCAGCTCCTACGAGCAGTACTTC. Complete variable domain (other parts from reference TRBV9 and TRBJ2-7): DSGVTQTPKHLITATGQRVTLRCSPRSGDLSVYWYQQSLDQGLQFLIQYYNGEERAKGNILERFSAQQFPDLHSELNLSSLELGDSALYFCAGPGGSSSYEQYFGPGTRLTVT.

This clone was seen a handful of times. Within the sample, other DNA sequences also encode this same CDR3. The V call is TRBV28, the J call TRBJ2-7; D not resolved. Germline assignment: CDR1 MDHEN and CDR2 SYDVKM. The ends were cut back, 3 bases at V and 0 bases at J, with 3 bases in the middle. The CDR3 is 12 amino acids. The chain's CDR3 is CASSFGSYEQYF. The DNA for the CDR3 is TGTGCCAGCAGTTTTGGCTCCTACGAGCAGTACTTC.

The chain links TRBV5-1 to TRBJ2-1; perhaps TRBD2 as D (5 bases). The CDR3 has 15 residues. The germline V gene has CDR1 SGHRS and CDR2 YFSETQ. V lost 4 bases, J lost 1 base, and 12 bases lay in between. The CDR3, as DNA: TGCGCCAGCAGCCCCCCCGGGGTTTCCTACAATGAGCAGTTCTTC. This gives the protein CASSPPGVSYNEQFF. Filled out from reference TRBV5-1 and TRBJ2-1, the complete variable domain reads KAGVTQTPRYLIKTRGQQVTLSCSPISGHRSVSWYQQTPGQGLQFLFEYFSETQRNKGNFPGRFSGRQFSNSRSEMNVSTLELGDSALYLCASSPPGVSYNEQFFGPGTRLTVL.

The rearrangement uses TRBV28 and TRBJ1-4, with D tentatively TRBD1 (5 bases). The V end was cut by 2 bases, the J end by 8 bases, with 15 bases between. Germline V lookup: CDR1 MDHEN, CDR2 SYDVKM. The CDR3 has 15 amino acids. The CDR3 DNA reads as TGTGCCAGCAGTTTAATCGGGGTTAGGGGAGAAAAACTGTTTTTT. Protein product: CASSLIGVRGEKLFF. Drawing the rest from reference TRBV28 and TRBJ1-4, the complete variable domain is DVKVTQSSRYLVKRTGEKVFLECVQDMDHENMFWYRQDPGLGLRLIYFSYDVKMKEKGDIPEGYSVSREKKERFSLILESASTNQTSMYLCASSLIGVRGEKLFFGSGTQLSVL.

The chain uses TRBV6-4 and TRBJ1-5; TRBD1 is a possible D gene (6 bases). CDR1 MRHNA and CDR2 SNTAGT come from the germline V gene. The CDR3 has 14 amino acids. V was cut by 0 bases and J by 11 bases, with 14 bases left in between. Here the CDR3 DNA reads TGTGCCAGCAGTGACTCAGACAGGTTGCTGACCCAGCATTTT. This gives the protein CASSDSDRLLTQHF.

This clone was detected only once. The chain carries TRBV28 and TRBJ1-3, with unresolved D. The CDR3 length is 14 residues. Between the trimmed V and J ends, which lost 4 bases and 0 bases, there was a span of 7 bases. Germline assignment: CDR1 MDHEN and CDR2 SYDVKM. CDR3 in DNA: TGTGCCAGCAGTTCTGGGGACTCTGGAAACACCATATATTTT. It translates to CASSSGDSGNTIYF.